The rows below give T cell receptor beta chains drawn from one sample of a study of shared clonotypes between healthy human individuals. Clones were read by immunoSEQ multiplex PCR, and TCRdb kept only the in-frame ones, dropping some. The repertoire includes approximately 500,000 clones, roughly 95% of them detected once, and roughly 0.06% sits in the top ten. Sequences were obtained from naive CD4+ T cells sorted from blood. These receptors were obtained from a woman between 25 and 40 years old in good health. Both conserved end residues are part of each CDR3. Fields, in order: J gene, D gene, V gene, clone size, CDR3 DNA, CDR3 protein. D genes are given only for firm matches. Expanded clones get a size class; other rows say once, few or many, or leave the size out.

J: TRBJ1-2; D: NA; V: TRBV6-1; size: NA; DNA: TGTGCCAGCAGTGAATACGGGGCCGATAACTATGGCTACACCTTC; CDR3: CASSEYGADNYGYTF
J: TRBJ2-7; D: NA; V: TRBV18; size: NA; DNA: TGTGCCAGCTCACTCGGACAGAGCTCCTACGAGCAGTACTTC; CDR3: CASSLGQSSYEQYF
J: TRBJ2-7; D: NA; V: TRBV30; size: NA; DNA: TGTGCCTGGAGCGGGAGCTACGAGCAGTACTTC; CDR3: CAWSGSYEQYF
J: TRBJ2-3; D: TRBD2; V: TRBV19; size: NA; DNA: TGTGCCAGTAGGACTAGCGGGAGCACAGATACGCAGTATTTT; CDR3: CASRTSGSTDTQYF
J: TRBJ2-7; D: TRBD1; V: TRBV11-3; size: NA; DNA: TGTGCCAGCAGCCCCGGGACAGGAATCCACGAGCAGTACTTC; CDR3: CASSPGTGIHEQYF
J: TRBJ2-3; D: TRBD1; V: TRBV5-8; size: NA; DNA: TGTGCCAGCAGCCGGGACAGGAGCACAGATACGCAGTATTTT; CDR3: CASSRDRSTDTQYF
J: TRBJ1-1; D: NA; V: TRBV10-1; size: NA; DNA: TGCGCCAGCAGTGAGGACGGACGGATGAACACTGAAGCTTTCTTT; CDR3: CASSEDGRMNTEAFF
J: TRBJ2-7; D: NA; V: TRBV2; size: once; DNA: TGTGCCAGCAGGCGGGACCTCCTACCCTACGAGCAGTACTTC; CDR3: CASRRDLLPYEQYF
J: TRBJ1-1; D: NA; V: TRBV4-1; size: NA; DNA: TGCGCCAGCAGCCAAGGTCAGGCGGTGCGGGACACTGAAGCTTTCTTT; CDR3: CASSQGQAVRDTEAFF
J: TRBJ2-3; D: TRBD2; V: TRBV19; size: NA; DNA: TGTGCCAGTCGCTCCGCGGGACTAATCACAGATACGCAGTATTTT; CDR3: CASRSAGLITDTQYF
J: TRBJ1-5; D: TRBD1; V: TRBV7-2; size: NA; DNA: TGTGCCAGCAGCCAGATAGGGACAGGGGGCCGTCAGCCCCAGCATTTT; CDR3: CASSQIGTGGRQPQHF
J: TRBJ2-1; D: NA; V: TRBV11-2; size: NA; DNA: TGTGCCAGCAGCAGAACGGGGCCTAATGAGCAGTTCTTC; CDR3: CASSRTGPNEQFF
J: TRBJ2-1; D: NA; V: TRBV5-1; size: NA; DNA: TGCGCCAGCAGCTTTACCCAGGTCTCCTACAATGAGCAGTTCTTC; CDR3: CASSFTQVSYNEQFF
J: TRBJ2-3; D: NA; V: TRBV23-1; size: NA; DNA: TGCGCCAGCAACCTCGTGGGTCGTGTTTCCAACACAGATACGCAGTATTTT; CDR3: CASNLVGRVSNTDTQYF
J: TRBJ1-6; D: NA; V: TRBV25-1; size: NA; DNA: TGTGCCAGCAGTGAATATGAAGTGTCGCCCCTCCACTTT; CDR3: CASSEYEVSPLHF
J: TRBJ1-2; D: NA; V: TRBV7-6; size: NA; DNA: TGTGCCAGCAGCTTAACAGAGAACTATGGCTACACCTTC; CDR3: CASSLTENYGYTF
J: TRBJ2-7; D: NA; V: TRBV28; size: NA; DNA: TGTGCCAGCACCCTAGAGAGCGCGGTAACCTACGAGCAGTACTTC; CDR3: CASTLESAVTYEQYF
J: TRBJ1-4; D: TRBD1; V: TRBV28; size: NA; DNA: TGTGCCAGCAGTTATGACAGGGGGGAAAAACTGTTTTTT; CDR3: CASSYDRGEKLFF
J: TRBJ1-5; D: NA; V: TRBV19; size: NA; DNA: TGTGCCAGTAGTATAGAGGTCCGACAGCCCCAGCATTTT; CDR3: CASSIEVRQPQHF
J: TRBJ2-6; D: NA; V: TRBV6-5; size: NA; DNA: TGTGCCAGCAGTTACTCGAGGTCTGGGGCCAACGTCCTGACTTTC; CDR3: CASSYSRSGANVLTF